This T cell receptor (beta chain) is from a study of T cells after posttransplantation cyclophosphamide. As regards this clone: Its antigen is undetermined.

CDR3 size: 14 residues. Per the germline V gene, CDR1 is LNHDA and CDR2 is SQIVND (reference sequence). With V trimmed by 8 bases and J by 4 bases, 9 bases remained unmatched. General observations from the study: Blood and skin or GI T cell repertoires showed limited TRB overlap. Later post-transplant blood repertoires were often dominated by donor CD8+ memory clones. Recipient CMV seropositivity and CMV reactivation strongly tracked TRB clonality.

Repertoires were generated with immunoSEQ multiplex PCR, while TCRdb's copy carries only in-frame clones and drops some. The data show some 27,000 clones, 80% to 90% seen once. This sequence was found in a middle-aged man. This chain joins TRBV19 and TRBJ2-7, with 9 bases that match TRBD1. The sample taken for sequencing was PBMCs. CDR3 nucleotide sequence: TGTGCCAGTCGGTCCGGGACAGGGATTTACGAGCAGTACTTC. Translating gives CASRSGTGIYEQYF.